This passage covers 22 T cell receptor beta chains from one sample sequenced in a study of neurological immune-mediated disorders. MiXCR, run by TCRdb on the 5' RACE reads, gives a single entry per CDR3 protein. The table records about 71,000 distinct CDR3 sequences, around 9.6% of them present only once. Time point denoted: longitudinal time-point 1 (baseline). The sample consisted of PBMCs. Receptor source: a man aged 25 to 40 in good health.

This clonotype was counted at least ten times. The J gene is TRBJ1-2, the V gene TRBV29-1; perhaps TRBD1 as D (5 bases). Trimming shortened V by 2 bases and J by 5 bases, and 9 bases separated the two germline ends. The CDR3 consists of 12 residues. Germline CDR1 and CDR2: SQVTM and ANQGSEA. The CDR3 loop is CSVESRQYGYTF. The CDR3 DNA reads TGCAGCGTTGAAAGTCGACAGTATGGCTACACCTTC.

Ten or more counts support this clonotype. This rearrangement joins TRBV20-1 to TRBJ2-5, with D maybe TRBD1 (6 bases). With 0 bases removed from V and 5 bases from J, the gap between germline ends came to 13 bases. The CDR3 is 14 residues long. Germline V lookup: CDR1 DFQATT, CDR2 SNEGSKA (reference sequence). The CDR3 sequence is CSARDPGQHETQYF. The CDR3 DNA sequence: TGCAGTGCTAGAGATCCCGGACAGCACGAGACCCAGTACTTC.

In its sample, this clonotype was seen many times. The V gene is TRBV12-3 or TRBV12-4, the J gene TRBJ2-3; a weak D match, TRBD2 (6 bases). The CDR3 sequence is 15 residues long. With 5 bases removed from V and 7 bases from J, the gap between germline ends came to 19 bases. CDR3 region: CASSPAGTPTYTQYF. CDR3 DNA sequence: TGTGCCAGCAGTCCTGCTGGGACTCCCACGTATACGCAGTATTTT.

This clonotype came up a few times. The chain has TRBV21-1 and TRBJ2-7; the table's TRBD2 call for D was not verified on the DNA. TRBV21-1 is classified as a pseudogene. This CDR3 has 17 residues. Here the CDR3 reads CAPKVGASGGSSYEQYF. The CDR3 region has the DNA TGTGCCCCAAAGGTAGGGGCTAGCGGGGGGAGCTCCTACGAGCAGTACTTC.

This clonotype was counted only a few times. The V gene is TRBV5-6, the J gene TRBJ2-6; D ambiguous. With 1 base removed from V and 4 bases from J, the gap between germline ends came to 12 bases. The length of the CDR3 is 16 residues. CDR1 and CDR2 from the germline V gene are SGHDT and YYEEEE. For the CDR3, the DNA is TGTGCCAGCAGCTTGAGGCAGTCGTCAGGGGCCAACGTCCTGACTTTC. This gives the protein CASSLRQSSGANVLTF.

This clonotype was counted ten times or more. V is TRBV6-5 and J is TRBJ1-4; a possible D gene is TRBD1 (6 bases). The CDR3 totals 15 residues. Germline CDR1 is MNHEY and CDR2 is SVGAGI. With 4 bases removed from V and 8 bases from J, the gap between germline ends came to 17 bases. CDR3 protein: CASSSLQGLREKLFF. In DNA form, the CDR3 reads TGTGCCAGCAGTTCCCTACAGGGTTTAAGGGAAAAACTGTTTTTT.

This clonotype was counted at least ten times. This sequence joins TRBV10-1 and TRBJ2-5; 7 bases agree with TRBD1. From germline, CDR1 is WNHNN and CDR2 SYGVQD (reference sequence). The CDR3 has 14 amino acids. J gave up 4 bases and V 3 bases, and 5 bases lay outside the gene matches. The CDR3, as DNA: TGCGCCAGCAGTGACCAGACAGGGCCAGAGACCCAGTACTTC. Translated, it gives CASSDQTGPETQYF.

A few counts support this clonotype. This chain uses TRBV6-6 with TRBJ2-1; 7 nucleotides align to TRBD2. Looked up from germline, CDR1 is MNHNY and CDR2 is SVGAGI (reference sequence). The CDR3 is 13 residues long. Trimming cost V 7 bases and J 8 bases; bases outside gene matches: 8. CDR3 protein: CASILADGHEQFF. The CDR3 DNA reads TGTGCCAGCATTCTAGCGGATGGCCATGAGCAGTTCTTC.

The table lists this clonotype with many counts. The chain combines TRBV20-1 with TRBJ1-6, with 7 nucleotides matching TRBD1. The CDR3 spans 15 residues. V was clipped by 3 bases and J by 7 bases; unmatched bases: 9. Germline loops: CDR1 DFQATT, CDR2 SNEGSKA (reference sequence). The CDR3 spells CSASPGTDYNSPLHF. The CDR3, as DNA: TGCAGTGCTAGTCCCGGGACAGATTACAATTCACCCCTCCACTTT.

This clonotype was seen repeatedly, ten times or more. The V and J genes are TRBV27 and TRBJ1-6, with TRBD1 matching over 9 bases. Germline V gene sequence: CDR1 MNHEY, CDR2 SMNVEV (reference sequence). V shed 5 bases and J 3 bases; nucleotides not matched to a gene: 5. This CDR3 is 16 amino acids long. CDR3 nucleotide sequence: TGTGCCAGCAGTCTAGGGACAGGGCGCTATAATTCACCCCTCCACTTT. It translates to CASSLGTGRYNSPLHF.

In the case of this clonotype: Given a much more abundant clone one base away, this may be a read error. V and J are TRBV18 and TRBJ2-5; D gene unclear. Germline V lookup: CDR1 KGHSH, CDR2 LQKENI. This CDR3 spans 14 amino acids. The CDR3 DNA sequence: TGTACCAGCTCAAGAAGTTCCCGGGTGGAGACCCAGTACTTC. Residues: CTSSRSSRVETQYF.

The sample holds many counts of this clonotype. The chain carries TRBV15 and TRBJ1-5; 8 nucleotides match TRBD1. The germline V gene encodes CDR1 LNHNV and CDR2 YYDKDF (reference sequence). V shed 1 base and J 6 bases; nucleotides not matched to a gene: 5. The CDR3 spans 15 residues. CDR3 sequence (DNA): TGTGCCACCAGCAGAGGAGGACAGGGTTCTCAGCCCCAGCATTTT. This gives the protein CATSRGGQGSQPQHF.

The sample holds a few counts of this clonotype. This chain uses TRBV29-1 with TRBJ2-5; D uncertain. V gave up 2 bases and J gave up 5 bases, with 9 bases separating them. CDR1 is SQVTM, CDR2 ANQGSEA, per germline. The CDR3 is 12 amino acids. CDR3 coding DNA: TGCAGCGTTGAATCTTTCCGGGAGACCCAGTACTTC. Translating gives CSVESFRETQYF.

This clonotype showed up many times. This sequence joins TRBV6-1 and TRBJ2-1; TRBD2 matches at 10 bases. In germline, CDR1 is MNHNS, CDR2 SASEGT. Trimming removed 5 bases from V and 4 bases from J; junction bases left unmatched: 5. CDR3 size: 15 residues. The DNA for the CDR3 is TGTGCCAGCAGTAATCTAGCGGGAGATTACAATGAGCAGTTCTTC. Protein: CASSNLAGDYNEQFF.

There are many counts of this clonotype. The V and J genes are TRBV7-6 and TRBJ2-7; D could derive from TRBD1 or TRBD2 (5 bases each). V gave up 5 bases and J gave up 2 bases, with 10 bases separating them. There are 13 residues in the CDR3. The germline gives CDR1 SGHVS, CDR2 FNYEAQ. The CDR3 DNA reads as TGTGCCAGCAGCCAAGGGGAGACCTACGAGCAGTACTTC. It encodes CASSQGETYEQYF.

This clonotype was counted only a few times. The chain carries TRBV6-5 and TRBJ1-2; D might be TRBD1 (6 bases). Germline V gene data show CDR1 as MNHEY and CDR2 as SVGAGI. CDR3 length: 15 residues. The ends were cut back, 3 bases at V and 3 bases at J, with 14 bases in the middle. In DNA, the CDR3 is TGTGCCAGCAGTTATTTTACTGGGGGCTACTATGGCTACACCTTC. This gives the protein CASSYFTGGYYGYTF.

The gene calls are TRBV19 and TRBJ2-1; perhaps TRBD1 as D (6 bases). This CDR3 comprises 16 residues. Trimming pared 0 bases from V and 4 bases from J, leaving 13 bases between. Germline V lookup: CDR1 LNHDA, CDR2 SQIVND (reference sequence). The CDR3 nucleotides read TGTGCCAGTAGTATAGATCCCGCGACAGGATACAATGAGCAGTTCTTC. The encoded protein is CASSIDPATGYNEQFF.

This clonotype was observed many times. V usage is TRBV29-1 and J usage is TRBJ2-7, with a tentative D call TRBD1 (6 bases). The CDR3 has 12 amino acids. From germline, CDR1 is SQVTM and CDR2 ANQGSEA. The V end lost 7 bases, the J end lost 5 bases, and 15 bases lay between the germline ends. CDR3 bases: TGCAGCGCTAAGGACAGCCGGGACGAGCAGTACTTC. It specifies CSAKDSRDEQYF.

The table lists this clonotype with many counts. The genes are TRBV3-1 and TRBJ2-3; TRBD2 matches 10 bases. The CDR3 runs to 18 residues. From germline, CDR1 is LGHDT and CDR2 YNNKEL (reference sequence). Germline trimming cut 0 bases from V and 4 bases from J; bases unmatched to any gene: 10. This chain's CDR3 is CASSQEVGAGGNSDTQYF. The CDR3 coding sequence is TGTGCCAGCAGCCAAGAAGTAGGAGCGGGAGGGAATTCAGATACGCAGTATTTT.

This clonotype was observed many times. The chain employs TRBV20-1 and TRBJ2-1, with 8 bases lining up with TRBD2. The CDR3 consists of 13 residues. The germline CDR1 and CDR2 sequences are DFQATT and SNEGSKA (reference sequence). J gave up 9 bases and V 3 bases, and 7 bases lay outside the gene matches. The CDR3 region has the DNA TGCAGTGCTAGGGGGCGCGGGAGGTTTGAGCAGTTCTTC. It is translated as CSARGRGRFEQFF.

For this clonotype: A clone one base away is much larger, so this may be a read error. The chain links TRBV11-2 to TRBJ2-7; D unresolved. In germline, CDR1 is SGHAT, CDR2 FQNNGV. The germline V and J ends were trimmed by 4 bases and 1 base, with 14 bases remaining between them. The CDR3 has 15 amino acids. This CDR3 is CASSWTVQPSYEQYF. The CDR3 nucleotides read TGTGCCAGCAGCTGGACCGTACAGCCTTCCTACGAGCAGTACTTC.

This clonotype was seen ten or more times. V and J are TRBV10-3 and TRBJ2-3; D might be TRBD2 (6 bases). Germline V gene data show CDR1 as ENHRY and CDR2 as SYGVKD. V was cut by 3 bases and J by 5 bases, with 24 bases left in between. The CDR3 contains 18 residues. For the CDR3, the DNA is TGTGCCATCAGTGATGACGGGTTTGGTACGGCGGGACTAGATACGCAGTATTTT. Amino acids: CAISDDGFGTAGLDTQYF.